This paragraph reports one T cell receptor (beta chain). Sequencing used immunoSEQ multiplex PCR; TCRdb keeps in-frame clones, though not all of them. The data contain tens of thousands of clones, roughly 80% of them singletons. This record belongs to a study of blood T cell repertoires in COVID-19. The V end was cut by 6 bases, the J end by 0 bases, with 12 bases between. The CDR3 totals 15 residues. Germline loops: CDR1 MNHEY, CDR2 SVGAGI. This chain links TRBV6-5 with TRBJ1-3, with D possibly TRBD1 on 5 matching bases. The sequence derives from a human donor in a cohort sampled during active COVID-19. Sequenced input: peripheral blood. CDR3 DNA: TGTGCCAGCAGCGGAGGGGTTACCTCTGGAAACACCATATATTTT. Residues: CASSGGVTSGNTIYF.